One T cell receptor beta chain is described in this entry. Its antigen is not known. The CDR3 has 14 amino acids. The germline gives CDR1 LNHNV, CDR2 YYDKDF (reference sequence). V lost 7 bases, J lost 6 bases, and 4 bases stayed unmatched. This specimen belongs to a study of cytomegalovirus exposure and HLA in healthy donors. General study results and limits: One later analysis, an examination of the 90 to 150 validation repertoires, found that first-cohort TCR clusters tended to co-occur in them.

The data were produced by immunoSEQ multiplex PCR, yet TCRdb's version contains in-frame clones alone and is incomplete. The sample records about 160,000 clones, 80% to 90% being singletons. The sequence was collected from a woman younger than 45 in good health and CMV-seronegative. V usage is TRBV15 and J usage is TRBJ2-3; 13 nucleotides line up with TRBD2. Input material: PBMCs. The CDR3 spells CATKTSGRADTQYF. The CDR3 DNA reads as TGTGCCACCAAAACTAGCGGGAGGGCGGATACGCAGTATTTT.